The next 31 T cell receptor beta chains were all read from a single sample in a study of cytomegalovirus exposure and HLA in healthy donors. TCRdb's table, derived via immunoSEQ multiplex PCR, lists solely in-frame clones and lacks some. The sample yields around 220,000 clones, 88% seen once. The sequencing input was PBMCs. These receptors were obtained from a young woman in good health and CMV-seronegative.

The CDR3: CASRTPRRMGSYGYTF. The CDR3 DNA reads TGTGCCAGCAGAACTCCTCGGCGGATGGGTAGCTATGGCTACACCTTC. V and J are TRBV27 and TRBJ1-2; no definite D call. The CDR3 runs 16 residues. Germline V lookup: CDR1 MNHEY, CDR2 SMNVEV (reference sequence). V was cut by 6 bases and J by 4 bases, with 21 bases left in between.

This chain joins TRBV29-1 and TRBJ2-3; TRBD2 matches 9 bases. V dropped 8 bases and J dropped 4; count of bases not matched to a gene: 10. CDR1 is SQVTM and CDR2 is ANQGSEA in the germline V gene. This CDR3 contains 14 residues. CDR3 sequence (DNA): TGCAGCTTCTGGACTAGCGAACTATCAGATACGCAGTATTTT. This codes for CSFWTSELSDTQYF.

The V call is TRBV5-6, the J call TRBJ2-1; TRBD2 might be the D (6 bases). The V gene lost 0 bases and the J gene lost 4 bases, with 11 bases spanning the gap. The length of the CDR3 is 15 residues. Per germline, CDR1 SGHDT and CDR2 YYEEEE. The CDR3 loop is CASSLASGAYNEQFF. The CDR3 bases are TGTGCCAGCAGCTTGGCCTCGGGAGCTTACAATGAGCAGTTCTTC.

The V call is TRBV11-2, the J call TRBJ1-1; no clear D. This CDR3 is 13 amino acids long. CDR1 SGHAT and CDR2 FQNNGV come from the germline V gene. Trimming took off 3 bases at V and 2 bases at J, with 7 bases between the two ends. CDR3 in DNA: TGTGCCAGCAGCTTCGAGGTTAACACTGAAGCTTTCTTT. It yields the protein CASSFEVNTEAFF.

CDR3 loop: CASSDRAGGYNEQFF. CDR3 nucleotide sequence: TGTGCCAGCAGTGATCGAGCGGGGGGCTACAATGAGCAGTTCTTC. The chain joins TRBV2 to TRBJ2-1; TRBD2 matches 9 bases. This CDR3 comprises 15 residues. The trim removed 3 bases at V and 3 bases at J, leaving 3 bases unmatched. Germline V gene lookup returns CDR1 SNHLY and CDR2 FYNNEI.

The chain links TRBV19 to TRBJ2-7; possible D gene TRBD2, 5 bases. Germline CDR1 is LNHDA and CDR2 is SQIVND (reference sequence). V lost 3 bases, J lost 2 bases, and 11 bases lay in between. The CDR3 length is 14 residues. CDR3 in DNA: TGTGCCAGTAGTATTTCTCTAGCAACCTACGAGCAGTACTTC. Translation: CASSISLATYEQYF.

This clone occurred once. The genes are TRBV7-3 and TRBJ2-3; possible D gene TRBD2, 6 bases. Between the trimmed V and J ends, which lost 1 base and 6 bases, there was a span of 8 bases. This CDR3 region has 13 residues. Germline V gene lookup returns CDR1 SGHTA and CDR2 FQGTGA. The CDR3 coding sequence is TGTGCCAGCAGCTTAATAGGAGGGGATACGCAGTATTTT. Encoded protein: CASSLIGGDTQYF.

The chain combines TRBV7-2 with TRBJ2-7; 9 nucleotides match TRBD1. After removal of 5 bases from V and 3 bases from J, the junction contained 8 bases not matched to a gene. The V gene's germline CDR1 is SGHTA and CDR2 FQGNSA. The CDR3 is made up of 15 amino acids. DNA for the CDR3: TGTGCCAGCAGCACCGAACAGGGGGCTAACTACGAGCAGTACTTC. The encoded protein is CASSTEQGANYEQYF.

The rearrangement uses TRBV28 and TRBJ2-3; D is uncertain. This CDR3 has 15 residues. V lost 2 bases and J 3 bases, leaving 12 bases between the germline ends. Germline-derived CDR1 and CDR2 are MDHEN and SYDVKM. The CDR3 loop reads CASSLPSTGTDTQYF. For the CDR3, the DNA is TGTGCCAGCAGTTTACCCTCGACTGGAACAGATACGCAGTATTTT.

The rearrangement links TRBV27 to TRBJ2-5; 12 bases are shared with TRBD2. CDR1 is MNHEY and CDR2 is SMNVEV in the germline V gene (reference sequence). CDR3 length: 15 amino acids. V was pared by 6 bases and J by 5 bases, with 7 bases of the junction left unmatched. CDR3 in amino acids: CASRGLTSGSETQYF. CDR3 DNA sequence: TGTGCCAGCAGGGGCCTGACTAGCGGGAGCGAGACCCAGTACTTC.

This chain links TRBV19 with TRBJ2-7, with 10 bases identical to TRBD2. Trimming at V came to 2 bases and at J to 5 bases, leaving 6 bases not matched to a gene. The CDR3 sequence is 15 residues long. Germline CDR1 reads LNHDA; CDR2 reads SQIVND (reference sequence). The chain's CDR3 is CASSIIAGGLDEQYF. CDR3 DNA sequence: TGTGCCAGTAGTATAATAGCGGGGGGCCTAGACGAGCAGTACTTC. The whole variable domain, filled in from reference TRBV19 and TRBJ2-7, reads DGGITQSPKYLFRKEGQNVTLSCEQNLNHDAMYWYRQDPGQGLRLIYYSQIVNDFQKGDIAEGYSVSREKKESFPLTVTSAQKNPTAFYLCASSIIAGGLDEQYFGPGTRLTVT.

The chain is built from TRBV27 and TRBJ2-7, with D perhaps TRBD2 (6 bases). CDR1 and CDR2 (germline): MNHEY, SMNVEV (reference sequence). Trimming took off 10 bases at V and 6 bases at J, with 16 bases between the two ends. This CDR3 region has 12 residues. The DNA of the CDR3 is TGTGCCACCTCCGGCCAGGGAGGCGAGCAGTACTTC. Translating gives CATSGQGGEQYF.

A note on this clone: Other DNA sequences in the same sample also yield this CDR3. CDR3: CASSLQGTDTQYF. For the CDR3, the DNA is TGTGCCAGCAGCCTTCAGGGCACAGATACGCAGTATTTT. This chain uses TRBV7-2 with TRBJ2-3, with D unresolved. Trimming shortened V by 5 bases and J by 1 base, and 7 bases separated the two germline ends. Germline V gene data show CDR1 as SGHTA and CDR2 as FQGNSA. The CDR3 runs 13 residues.

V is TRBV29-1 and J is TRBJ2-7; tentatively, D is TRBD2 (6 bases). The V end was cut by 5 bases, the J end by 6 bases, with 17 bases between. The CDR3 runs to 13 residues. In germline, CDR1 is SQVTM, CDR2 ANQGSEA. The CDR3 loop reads CSVSRGTPLEQYF. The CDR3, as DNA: TGCAGCGTTTCTCGCGGGACTCCCCTCGAGCAGTACTTC.

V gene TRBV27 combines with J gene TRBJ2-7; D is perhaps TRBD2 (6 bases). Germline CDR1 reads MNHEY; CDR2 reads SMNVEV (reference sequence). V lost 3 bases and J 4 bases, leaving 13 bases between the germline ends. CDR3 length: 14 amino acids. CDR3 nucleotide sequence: TGTGCCAGCAGTTTTCGGGACTCGGAATACGAGCAGTACTTC. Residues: CASSFRDSEYEQYF.

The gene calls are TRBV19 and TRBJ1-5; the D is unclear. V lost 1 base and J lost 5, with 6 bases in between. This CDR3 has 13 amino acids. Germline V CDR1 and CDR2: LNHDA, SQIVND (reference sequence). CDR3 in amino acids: CASSIVAYQPQHF. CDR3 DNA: TGTGCCAGTAGTATAGTGGCCTATCAGCCCCAGCATTTT.

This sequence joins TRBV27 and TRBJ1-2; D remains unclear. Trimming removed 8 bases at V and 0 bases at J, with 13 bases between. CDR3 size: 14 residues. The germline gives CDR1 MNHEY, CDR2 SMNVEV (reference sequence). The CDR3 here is CASGIQASNYGYTF. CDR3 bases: TGTGCCAGCGGAATCCAGGCTTCTAACTATGGCTACACCTTC.

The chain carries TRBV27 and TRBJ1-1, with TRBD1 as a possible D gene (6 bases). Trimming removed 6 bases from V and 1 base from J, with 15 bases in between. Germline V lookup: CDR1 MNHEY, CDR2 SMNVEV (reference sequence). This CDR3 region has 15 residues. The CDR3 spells CASSPLEGENTEAFF. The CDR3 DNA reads TGTGCCAGCAGCCCGTTAGAGGGGGAGAACACTGAAGCTTTCTTT.

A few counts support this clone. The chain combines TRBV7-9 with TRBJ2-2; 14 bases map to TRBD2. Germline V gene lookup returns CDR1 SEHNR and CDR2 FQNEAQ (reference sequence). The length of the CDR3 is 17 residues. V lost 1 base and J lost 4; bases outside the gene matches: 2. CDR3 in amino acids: CASSLGLAGGFTGELFF. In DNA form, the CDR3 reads TGTGCCAGCAGCTTAGGACTAGCGGGAGGGTTCACCGGGGAGCTGTTTTTT. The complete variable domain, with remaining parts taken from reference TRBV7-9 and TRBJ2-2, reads DTGVSQNPRHKITKRGQNVTFRCDPISEHNRLYWYRQTLGQGPEFLTYFQNEAQLEKSRLLSDRFSAERPKGSFSTLEIQRTEQGDSAMYLCASSLGLAGGFTGELFFGEGSRLTVL.

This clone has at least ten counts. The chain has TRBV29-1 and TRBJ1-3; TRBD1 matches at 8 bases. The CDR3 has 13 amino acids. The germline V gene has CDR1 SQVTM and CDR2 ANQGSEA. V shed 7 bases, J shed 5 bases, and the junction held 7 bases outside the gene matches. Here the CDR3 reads CSAWTGLRNTIYF. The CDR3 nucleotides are TGCAGCGCTTGGACAGGGTTAAGAAACACCATATATTTT.

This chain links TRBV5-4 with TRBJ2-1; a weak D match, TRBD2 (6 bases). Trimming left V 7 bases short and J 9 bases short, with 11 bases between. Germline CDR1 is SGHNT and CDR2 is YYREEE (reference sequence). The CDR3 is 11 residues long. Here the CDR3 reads CASREGGEQFF. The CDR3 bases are TGTGCCAGCCGCGAGGGAGGTGAGCAGTTCTTC.

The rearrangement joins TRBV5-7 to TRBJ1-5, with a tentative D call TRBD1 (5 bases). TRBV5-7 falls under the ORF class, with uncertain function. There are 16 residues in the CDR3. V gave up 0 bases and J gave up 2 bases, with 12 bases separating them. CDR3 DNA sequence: TGTGCCAGCAGCTTGGCTCTGGGGCACGGCAATCAGCCCCAGCATTTT. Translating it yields CASSLALGHGNQPQHF.

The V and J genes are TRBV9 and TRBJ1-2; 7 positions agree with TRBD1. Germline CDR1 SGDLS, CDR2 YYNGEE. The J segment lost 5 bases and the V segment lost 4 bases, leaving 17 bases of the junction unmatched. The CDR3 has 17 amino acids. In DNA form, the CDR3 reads TGTGCCAGCAGCACCAGGACAGGACACTCCTCCATATATGGCTACACCTTC. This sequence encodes CASSTRTGHSSIYGYTF.

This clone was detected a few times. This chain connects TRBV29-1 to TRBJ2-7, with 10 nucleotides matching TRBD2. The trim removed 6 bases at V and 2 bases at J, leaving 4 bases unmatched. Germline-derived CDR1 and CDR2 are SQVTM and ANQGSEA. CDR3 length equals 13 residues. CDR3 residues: CSVILAGAYEQYF. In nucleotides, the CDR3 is TGCAGCGTAATCCTAGCGGGGGCCTACGAGCAGTACTTC.

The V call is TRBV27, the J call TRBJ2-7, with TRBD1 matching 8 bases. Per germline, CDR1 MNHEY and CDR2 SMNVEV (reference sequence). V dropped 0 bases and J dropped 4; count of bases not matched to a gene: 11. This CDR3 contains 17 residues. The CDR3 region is CASSLSFPGQVVYEQYF. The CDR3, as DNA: TGTGCCAGCAGTTTATCATTCCCGGGACAGGTGGTGTACGAGCAGTACTTC.

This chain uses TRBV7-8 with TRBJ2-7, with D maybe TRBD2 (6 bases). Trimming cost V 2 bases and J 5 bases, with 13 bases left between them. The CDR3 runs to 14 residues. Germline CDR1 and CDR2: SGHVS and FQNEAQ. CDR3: CASSLTPGVNEQYF. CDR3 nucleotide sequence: TGTGCCAGCAGCTTAACCCCGGGAGTCAACGAGCAGTACTTC.

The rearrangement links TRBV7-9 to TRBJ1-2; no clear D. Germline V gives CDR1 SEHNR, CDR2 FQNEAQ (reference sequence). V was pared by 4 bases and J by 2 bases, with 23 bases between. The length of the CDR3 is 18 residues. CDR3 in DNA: TGTGCCAGCAGCTCAAACATCTGGGCGAAGCAAGAGAACTATGGCTACACCTTC. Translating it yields CASSSNIWAKQENYGYTF.

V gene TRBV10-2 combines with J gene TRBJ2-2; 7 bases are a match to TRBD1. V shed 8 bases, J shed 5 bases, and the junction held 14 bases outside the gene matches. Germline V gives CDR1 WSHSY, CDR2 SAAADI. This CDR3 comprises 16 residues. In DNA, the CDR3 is TGCGCCAGCTTATTGCCCCGACAGGGCGGAACCGGGGAGCTGTTTTTT. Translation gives CASLLPRQGGTGELFF.

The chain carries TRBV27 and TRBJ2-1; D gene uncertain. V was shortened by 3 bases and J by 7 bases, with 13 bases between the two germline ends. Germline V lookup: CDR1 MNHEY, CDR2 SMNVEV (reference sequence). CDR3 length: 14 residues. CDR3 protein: CASSFLGSKNEQFF. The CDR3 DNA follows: TGTGCCAGCAGTTTTTTGGGTAGCAAGAATGAGCAGTTCTTC.

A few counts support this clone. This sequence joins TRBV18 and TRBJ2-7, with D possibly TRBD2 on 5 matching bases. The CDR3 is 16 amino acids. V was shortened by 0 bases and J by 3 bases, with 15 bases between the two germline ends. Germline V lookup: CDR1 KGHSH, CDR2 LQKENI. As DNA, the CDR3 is TGTGCCAGCTCACCACCGAACACACGGGGAAACTACGAGCAGTACTTC. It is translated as CASSPPNTRGNYEQYF.

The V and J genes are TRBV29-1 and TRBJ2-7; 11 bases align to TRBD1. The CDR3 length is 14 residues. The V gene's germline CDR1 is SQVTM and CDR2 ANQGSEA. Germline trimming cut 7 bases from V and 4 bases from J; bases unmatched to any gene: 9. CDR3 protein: CSAFFRDRGYEQYF. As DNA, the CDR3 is TGCAGCGCCTTCTTCCGGGACAGGGGGTACGAGCAGTACTTC.